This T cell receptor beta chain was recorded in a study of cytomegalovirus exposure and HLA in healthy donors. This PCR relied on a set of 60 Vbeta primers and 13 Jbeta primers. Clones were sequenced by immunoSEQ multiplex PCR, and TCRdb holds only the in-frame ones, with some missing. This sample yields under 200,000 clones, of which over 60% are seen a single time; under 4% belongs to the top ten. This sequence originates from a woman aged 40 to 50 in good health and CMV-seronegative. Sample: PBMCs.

CDR3 protein: CASGGQDFANTGELFF. CDR3 in DNA: TGTGCCAGCGGTGGACAGGACTTCGCGAACACCGGGGAGCTGTTTTTT. This sequence joins TRBV6-1 and TRBJ2-2; TRBD1 matches at 7 bases. Germline V gene sequence: CDR1 MNHNS, CDR2 SASEGT. The CDR3 sequence is 16 residues long. The V gene end was trimmed by 8 bases and the J gene end by 0 bases; junction bases not matched to a gene: 9.